One and the same sample provided the 18 T cell receptor beta chains below, sequenced in a study of post-analysis software for immune sequencing data. Whole-study findings and limits: The study found TRBV5-6, TRBV5-1 and TRBV20-1 among about five TRBV segments more frequent in patients than controls.

Libraries were made from TCR beta cDNA, and they carried unique molecular identifiers. TCRdb processed the PCR reads anew with MiXCR; each CDR3 protein has one entry. In the table there are hundreds of thousands of distinct CDR3 sequences, approximately 30% of which are singletons. The antigens these receptors bind are not known. Sequenced sample: blood. The source of these receptors is a girl aged 10-17 years with multiple sclerosis.

This chain links TRBV5-5 with TRBJ2-3; D is possibly TRBD2 (5 bases). The V end lost 0 bases, the J end lost 2 bases, and 16 bases lay between the germline ends. Germline V gene data show CDR1 as SGHKS and CDR2 as YYEKEE (reference sequence). This CDR3 comprises 17 residues. The CDR3 sequence is CASSLERAQYLTDTQYF. For the CDR3, the DNA is TGTGCCAGCAGCTTGGAGAGGGCCCAATATCTCACAGATACGCAGTATTTT.

With regard to this clonotype: At one boundary the junction diverges from the germline segment, which might be a read error. The J gene is TRBJ2-3, the V gene TRBV27, with D unresolved. This CDR3 spans 15 amino acids. Germline V CDR1 and CDR2: MNHEY, SMNVEV (reference sequence). This CDR3 is CASSLWARSTDTQYF. In DNA, the CDR3 is TGCGCCAGCAGTTTGTGGGCCCGAAGCACAGATACGCAGTATTTT.

V usage is TRBV28 and J usage is TRBJ2-3; 12 nucleotides match TRBD2. The CDR3 consists of 15 residues. Germline loops: CDR1 MDHEN, CDR2 SYDVKM. The V gene end was trimmed by 7 bases and the J gene end by 2 bases; junction bases not matched to a gene: 4. For the CDR3, the DNA is TGTGCCAGCACGCTAGCGGGAGGGCCCACAGATACGCAGTATTTT. Protein product: CASTLAGGPTDTQYF.

This clonotype was seen at least ten times. This chain uses TRBV29-1 with TRBJ2-5; D perhaps matches TRBD2 (5 bases). Trimming pared 1 base from V and 11 bases from J, leaving 14 bases between. Germline V gives CDR1 SQVTM, CDR2 ANQGSEA. CDR3 length equals 12 residues. The CDR3 spells CSVEVGLAVQYF. The CDR3 nucleotides read TGCAGCGTTGAAGTCGGGCTAGCAGTGCAGTACTTC. The full variable domain, in which reference TRBV29-1 and TRBJ2-5 provide the parts outside the CDR3, is SAVISQKPSRDICQRGTSLTIQCQVDSQVTMMFWYRQQPGQSLTLIATANQGSEATYESGFVIDKFPISRPNLTFSTLTVSNMSPEDSSIYLCSVEVGLAVQYFGPGTRLLVL.

The rearrangement joins TRBV29-1 to TRBJ2-1; D might be TRBD2 (5 bases). V was trimmed by 1 base and J by 12 bases, leaving 16 bases between them. The CDR3 extends over 13 amino acids. Germline V gives CDR1 SQVTM, CDR2 ANQGSEA. This CDR3 reads CSVEGLGSLGQFF. CDR3 nucleotides: TGCAGCGTTGAAGGCTTAGGGAGCCTGGGGCAGTTCTTC.

This clonotype was seen more than once but under ten times. The V gene is TRBV19, the J gene TRBJ2-7; 8 bases match TRBD2. This CDR3 region has 15 residues. Per the germline V gene, CDR1 is LNHDA and CDR2 is SQIVND (reference sequence). With 7 bases clipped from V and 3 bases from J, the junction kept 11 bases outside the gene matches. The CDR3 loop is CASTPGGAGGYEQYF. For the CDR3, the DNA is TGTGCCAGTACCCCGGGGGGGGCCGGAGGCTACGAGCAGTACTTC.

This clonotype appeared a few times. The V call is TRBV4-3, the J call TRBJ2-7; no clear D. This CDR3 is built from 13 residues. Germline loops: CDR1 LGHNA, CDR2 YSLEER. V lost 0 bases and J lost 6, with 9 bases in between. CDR3: CASSQDSGGEQYF. The CDR3 DNA reads as TGCGCCAGCAGCCAAGATTCTGGCGGCGAGCAGTACTTC.

This chain uses TRBV4-3 with TRBJ1-1, with TRBD1 identical over 7 bases. CDR1 and CDR2 (germline): LGHNA, YSLEER. The CDR3 is 15 residues long. Trimming cost V 4 bases and J 1 base; bases outside gene matches: 6. The CDR3 region has the DNA TGCGCCAGCAGCCTAGTAAACAGGGGGAACACTGAAGCTTTCTTT. It encodes CASSLVNRGNTEAFF.

The genes are TRBV20-1 and TRBJ2-3, with 7 bases fitting TRBD1. CDR3 length: 15 amino acids. V lost 6 bases to trimming and J lost 5 bases; unmatched junction nucleotides: 14. Germline CDR1 is DFQATT and CDR2 is SNEGSKA (reference sequence). In DNA, the CDR3 is TGCAGTGCCCCGACGCAGGGGGTTCCACAAGATACGCAGTATTTT. Translation: CSAPTQGVPQDTQYF.

This clonotype was seen only a few times. V gene TRBV20-1 combines with J gene TRBJ2-5; D remains unclear. Germline CDR1 reads DFQATT; CDR2 reads SNEGSKA (reference sequence). The V and J ends lost 1 base and 5 bases respectively, with 20 bases between them. The CDR3 length is 16 residues. CDR3 sequence (DNA): TGCAGTGCTAGAGGGCGGCTATGGACGTACGAGGAGACCCAGTACTTC. Translating gives CSARGRLWTYEETQYF.

Many counts were recorded for this clonotype. The chain combines TRBV29-1 with TRBJ2-1; no clear D. Looked up from germline, CDR1 is SQVTM and CDR2 is ANQGSEA. This CDR3 contains 10 residues. Trimming shortened V by 6 bases and J by 10 bases, and 10 bases separated the two germline ends. The CDR3 sequence is CSVMIREQFF. CDR3 coding DNA: TGCAGCGTGATGATAAGGGAGCAGTTCTTC.

This clonotype was counted only a few times. This chain links TRBV12-3 or TRBV12-4 with TRBJ2-2; D is ambiguous. Between the trimmed V and J ends, which lost 5 bases and 7 bases, there was a span of 8 bases. The CDR3 runs 12 residues. CDR3 DNA: TGTGCCAGCAGTCCCAAGGGCGGGGAGCTGTTTTTT. Translation gives CASSPKGGELFF.

This clonotype came up a few times. CDR3 in amino acids: CASSYSGTSAIRGDQETQYF. The DNA of the CDR3 is TGTGCCAGCAGTTACTCCGGGACTAGCGCAATCCGGGGGGACCAAGAGACCCAGTACTTC. The chain links TRBV6-5 to TRBJ2-5, with 10 bases lining up with TRBD2. This CDR3 is built from 20 residues. J was trimmed by 0 bases and V by 0 bases; bases with no gene match: 13. Germline V lookup: CDR1 MNHEY, CDR2 SVGAGI.

J is TRBJ2-1 and V is TRBV9; 11 nucleotides match TRBD2. The J segment lost 13 bases and the V segment lost 3 bases, leaving 15 bases of the junction unmatched. Germline assignment: CDR1 SGDLS and CDR2 YYNGEE. There are 16 residues in the CDR3. CDR3 in amino acids: CASSGRRLAGGETQFF. The CDR3 DNA reads as TGTGCCAGCAGCGGACGGAGGCTAGCGGGAGGAGAGACCCAGTTCTTC.

This CDR3 reads CANQNPWTGGTYEQYF. Written as DNA, the CDR3 is TGTGCCAACCAAAATCCTTGGACAGGGGGCACCTACGAGCAGTACTTC. The gene calls are TRBV28 and TRBJ2-7; TRBD1 aligns across 11 bases. CDR1 is MDHEN and CDR2 is SYDVKM in the germline V gene. With V trimmed by 10 bases and J by 2 bases, 13 bases remained unmatched. This CDR3 region has 16 residues.

J is TRBJ2-1 and V is TRBV29-1, with 10 bases lining up with TRBD2. The CDR3 covers 14 residues. Germline CDR1 SQVTM, CDR2 ANQGSEA. Trimming took 3 bases from V and 8 from J; bases not matched to a gene: 7. For the CDR3, the DNA is TGCAGCGTTGACGAGCGGGAGGGGGTCTATGAGCAGTTCTTC. Amino acids: CSVDEREGVYEQFF.

This sequence joins TRBV6-5 and TRBJ1-1; no clear D. CDR1 is MNHEY and CDR2 is SVGAGI in the germline V gene. CDR3 length: 12 amino acids. Trimming took off 3 bases at V and 5 bases at J, with 7 bases between the two ends. Here the CDR3 reads CASSYAGTEAFF. As DNA, the CDR3 is TGTGCCAGCAGTTATGCCGGGACTGAAGCTTTCTTT.

This rearrangement joins TRBV11-2 to TRBJ1-1, with D perhaps matching TRBD1 (6 bases). There are 13 residues in the CDR3. The ends were cut back, 0 bases at V and 7 bases at J, with 9 bases in the middle. Per the germline V gene, CDR1 is SGHAT and CDR2 is FQNNGV. CDR3 DNA: TGTGCCAGCAGCTTAGAAGGGGGGGTTGAAGCTTTCTTT. This gives the protein CASSLEGGVEAFF.